The present TCR beta chain was sequenced within a study of immune evolution from preneoplasia to lung adenocarcinoma. Study results and limitations: From normal lung to invasive adenocarcinoma, top clone frequencies appeared to decrease. Later-stage lesions appeared to have more T cells, more diversity, less clonality.

A note on this clone: Its specificity is not known.

Profiled with immunoSEQ multiplex PCR; TCRdb holds only in-frame clones, not every one. The sample consists of about 5,000 clones, less than 90% of them appearing once. Between the mid-2010s and the late 2010s, patients underwent resection in Japan or China. Two lung cancer pathologists independently confirmed each histologic diagnosis. V was clipped by 4 bases and J by 3 bases, with 16 bases between them. Germline V gene data show CDR1 as SGHVS and CDR2 as FQNEAQ. The CDR3 runs to 15 residues. The sequenced sample was FFPE adjacent normal lung tissue. The rearrangement uses TRBV7-8 and TRBJ2-7, with D perhaps TRBD1 (6 bases). The TCR was taken from a person aged 70 to 79 with lung adenocarcinoma. CDR3 in amino acids: CASSSRRDILYEQYF. The CDR3 DNA sequence: TGTGCCAGCAGCTCCCGTCGGGACATTCTCTACGAGCAGTACTTC.